Listed below are T cell receptor beta chains from one sample, sequenced in a study of blood T cell repertoires in COVID-19. Using immunoSEQ multiplex PCR, the repertoire was profiled, and TCRdb retains in-frame clones only, with some absent. The profile shows around 140,000 clones, 88% of them singletons. Sequenced sample: peripheral blood. These receptors were taken from a man in his fifties with acute or convalescent COVID-19. CDR3s include the opening cysteine and the closing phenylalanine or tryptophan. The D gene is left open where the match is weak. Part of the rows lack a size; the others show once, few, many or a class for expanded clones.

>TRBJ2-7|.|.|TRBV5-1|14
TGCGCCAGCAGCTCGCCGGGTTCTAAAAACGAGCAGTACTTC
CASSSPGSKNEQYF
>TRBJ2-7|TRBD2|few|TRBV28|16
TGTGCCAGCAGTCCCGGCGGCGGGAGCAGGTCCTACGAGCAGTACTTC
CASSPGGGSRSYEQYF
>TRBJ1-1|.|.|TRBV2|11
TGTGCCAGCGGGAGCAGGGGTGAAGCTTTCTTT
CASGSRGEAFF
>TRBJ1-1|.|once|TRBV30|15
TGTGCCTGGAGCGCCCGGGACAACATGAACACTGAAGCTTTCTTT
CAWSARDNMNTEAFF
>TRBJ2-2|.|.|TRBV24-1|14
TGTGCCACCAGTGACCTTAGCGGCACCGGGGAGCTGTTTTTT
CATSDLSGTGELFF
>TRBJ1-2|.|.|TRBV12-3/TRBV12-4|12
TGTGCCAGCAGAAGGACAGTCTATGGCTACACCTTC
CASRRTVYGYTF
>TRBJ2-1|.|.|TRBV18|12
TGTGCCAGCTCTTACAGAGACAATGAGCAGTTCTTC
CASSYRDNEQFF
>TRBJ1-2|TRBD1|.|TRBV5-1|13
TGCGCCAGCACGGCCGGACAGGGTCCTGGCTACACCTTC
CASTAGQGPGYTF
>TRBJ1-1|TRBD1|once|TRBV29-1|13
TGCAGCGGAGCCCCGGGACAGGGGGCTGAAGCTTTCTTT
CSGAPGQGAEAFF
>TRBJ1-3|.|.|TRBV5-6|16
TGTGCCAGCAGCTCCCAACCAGGGGCGTCTGGAAACACCATATATTTT
CASSSQPGASGNTIYF
>TRBJ1-4|.|once|TRBV14|15
TGTGCCAGCAGCCAAGTTTGGGGGCTGGACGAAAAACTGTTTTTT
CASSQVWGLDEKLFF
>TRBJ1-5|TRBD1|.|TRBV24-1|17
TGTGCCACCAGTGATATGACAGGGTTTAATGGCAATCAGCCCCAGCATTTT
CATSDMTGFNGNQPQHF
>TRBJ2-3|TRBD1|.|TRBV5-1|16
TGCGCCAGCAGCTTGGCCGGGACAGGGAGTACAGATACGCAGTATTTT
CASSLAGTGSTDTQYF
>TRBJ2-7|.|.|TRBV28|14
TGTGCCAGCAGTTTACAGGGATTCTCCTACGAGCAGTACTTC
CASSLQGFSYEQYF
>TRBJ2-7|.|once|TRBV12-3/TRBV12-4|13
TGTGCCAGCAGTGATGACAGGACCTACGAGCAGTACTTC
CASSDDRTYEQYF
>TRBJ2-5|.|.|TRBV12-5|12
TGTGCTAGTGGTTTGGTAGCGGAGACCCAGTACTTC
CASGLVAETQYF
>TRBJ1-1|TRBD1|.|TRBV29-1|12
TGCAGCGGGACAGGGTGGTGGACTGAAGCTTTCTTT
CSGTGWWTEAFF
>TRBJ1-4|.|.|TRBV18|15
TGTGCCAGCTCTCCCCGTGAGGATATGAATGAAAAACTGTTTTTT
CASSPREDMNEKLFF
>TRBJ2-6|.|.|TRBV6-5|15
TGTGCCAGCAGTCCCAGTTCCTTTGGGGCCAACGTCCTGACTTTC
CASSPSSFGANVLTF
>TRBJ1-1|.|once|TRBV18|15
TGTGCCAGCTCACCACAGGGGGTGGGGAACACTGAAGCTTTCTTT
CASSPQGVGNTEAFF
>TRBJ1-1|TRBD1|.|TRBV5-6|17
TGTGCCAGCAGCGTCCGACAGGGCAGGCGGATGAACACTGAAGCTTTCTTT
CASSVRQGRRMNTEAFF
>TRBJ2-3|.|.|TRBV7-8|15
TGTGCCAGCAGCTCCCCCGCGGGCGCCACAGATACGCAGTATTTT
CASSSPAGATDTQYF
>TRBJ2-4|.|.|TRBV2|13
TGTGCCAGCAAACAGGGAAGCAAAAACATTCAGTACTTC
CASKQGSKNIQYF
>TRBJ1-2|.|.|TRBV28|13
TGTGCCAGCAGCTCTACAGGGTTCTATGGCTACACCTTC
CASSSTGFYGYTF
>TRBJ1-2|.|.|TRBV19|13
TGTGCCAGTAGTTACAGGGCTGGGTATGGCTACACCTTC
CASSYRAGYGYTF
>TRBJ1-2|.|.|TRBV2|13
TGTGCCAGCAGGGAGAAGACTAACTATGGCTACACCTTC
CASREKTNYGYTF
>TRBJ2-2|.|.|TRBV10-1|14
TGCGCCAGCAGACCCTCCGGGGACACCGGGGAGCTGTTTTTT
CASRPSGDTGELFF
>TRBJ2-1|TRBD2|.|TRBV6-5|15
TGTGCCAGCAGTTACCTCAGTGGACTAGCGGGTGAGCAGTTCTTC
CASSYLSGLAGEQFF
>TRBJ1-1|.|.|TRBV6-6|12
TGTGCCAGCATTTCTATCATTGCAAAAGCTTTCTTT
CASISIIAKAFF